This is a list of T cell receptor beta chains from one sample in a study of cytomegalovirus exposure and HLA in healthy donors. Libraries were prepared by immunoSEQ multiplex PCR; TCRdb keeps only in-frame clonotypes and omits some of them. In the table there are around 150,000 clones, approximately 80% of which are singletons. Sequencing input: PBMCs. The receptors stem from a woman in her forties in good health and CMV-seronegative. Both conserved end residues are part of each CDR3. D genes are given only for firm matches. Expanded clones get a size class; other rows say once, few or many, or leave the size out.

cdr3_aa | cdr3_nt | clone_size | d_call | j_call | v_call
CASSTWTSGQETQYF | TGTGCCAGCAGTACATGGACTAGCGGCCAAGAGACCCAGTACTTC | - | TRBD2 | TRBJ2-5 | TRBV6-6
CSVEEGSEQYF | TGCAGCGTTGAAGAAGGTAGCGAGCAGTACTTC | - | - | TRBJ2-7 | TRBV29-1
CASLVVGGQPQHF | TGTGCCAGCTTGGTTGTGGGGGGTCAGCCCCAGCATTTT | - | - | TRBJ1-5 | TRBV6-6
CASSSWDFLGTQYF | TGTGCCAGCTCCTCATGGGACTTTTTAGGGACCCAGTACTTC | few | - | TRBJ2-5 | TRBV19
CASSLKAGSTHNEQFF | TGTGCCAGCAGCTTAAAAGCGGGGTCTACCCACAATGAGCAGTTCTTC | - | TRBD2 | TRBJ2-1 | TRBV7-3
CSVEDPGVNTEAFF | TGCAGCGTTGAAGATCCAGGTGTCAACACTGAAGCTTTCTTT | - | - | TRBJ1-1 | TRBV29-1
CASSLSGVYEQYF | TGTGCCAGCAGCTTGTCAGGGGTCTACGAGCAGTACTTC | - | - | TRBJ2-7 | TRBV7-2
CASNDRGGNGYTF | TGTGCCAGCAATGACAGGGGAGGTAATGGCTACACCTTC | - | TRBD1 | TRBJ1-2 | TRBV6-6
CASSPHKTSGDTGELFF | TGCGCCAGCAGCCCTCACAAGACTAGCGGGGACACCGGGGAGCTGTTTTTT | - | TRBD2 | TRBJ2-2 | TRBV4-3
CASSFGVGETDTQYF | TGCGCCAGCAGCTTTGGGGTCGGGGAGACAGATACGCAGTATTTT | - | - | TRBJ2-3 | TRBV5-1
CASSLLRLAGTDTQYF | TGTGCCAGCAGCTTACTCCGACTAGCGGGAACAGATACGCAGTATTTT | - | TRBD2 | TRBJ2-3 | TRBV11-2
CASSPGQAHFTDTQYF | TGTGCCAGCTCTCCTGGACAGGCACACTTCACAGATACGCAGTATTTT | once | TRBD1 | TRBJ2-3 | TRBV18
CSARTGGAGTEAFF | TGCAGCGCTAGGACAGGGGGCGCGGGAACTGAAGCTTTCTTT | - | TRBD1 | TRBJ1-1 | TRBV29-1
CASTPGTSGVNEQFF | TGTGCCAGTACCCCCGGGACTAGCGGGGTCAATGAGCAGTTCTTC | - | TRBD2 | TRBJ2-1 | TRBV6-5
CAWSLRPGGETQYF | TGTGCCTGGAGTCTCCGGCCGGGAGGAGAGACCCAGTACTTC | - | TRBD2 | TRBJ2-5 | TRBV30
CASSGSGPNTEAFF | TGTGCCAGCAGTGGCTCGGGTCCGAACACTGAAGCTTTCTTT | - | - | TRBJ1-1 | TRBV6-1
CASSLDPGGGYNEQFF | TGCGCCAGCAGCTTGGACCCGGGGGGGGGTTACAATGAGCAGTTCTTC | - | TRBD2 | TRBJ2-1 | TRBV5-1
CASSQDYSGRGEQFF | TGCGCCAGCAGCCAAGATTATTCTGGTCGGGGAGAGCAGTTCTTC | - | - | TRBJ2-1 | TRBV4-3
CASSLGTAGNTIYF | TGTGCCAGCAGCTTAGGGACAGCCGGAAACACCATATATTTT | - | - | TRBJ1-3 | TRBV11-2
CSSSTQGEEAFF | TGTTCCAGCAGCACCCAGGGGGAGGAAGCTTTCTTT | - | TRBD1 | TRBJ1-1 | TRBV7-3
CASSLEAIGGTQYF | TGTGCCAGCAGCTTAGAAGCGATTGGAGGGACCCAGTACTTC | once | - | TRBJ2-5 | TRBV7-8
CASSSTGGNTGELFF | TGTGCCAGCAGCTCGACAGGGGGCAACACCGGGGAGCTGTTTTTT | - | TRBD1 | TRBJ2-2 | TRBV14
CASSRTGSGANVLTF | TGTGCCAGCAGCCGGACAGGATCGGGGGCCAACGTCCTGACTTTC | - | TRBD1 | TRBJ2-6 | TRBV6-5
CASSGGQVQPQHF | TGTGCCAGCTCCGGGGGGCAGGTTCAGCCCCAGCATTTT | - | - | TRBJ1-5 | TRBV6-5
CASSQDLAGRQETQYF | TGCGCCAGCAGCCAAGATTTGGCCGGGAGGCAAGAGACCCAGTACTTC | - | TRBD2 | TRBJ2-5 | TRBV4-3
CASSTSGGIDTQYF | TGTGCCAGCAGCACCAGCGGGGGAATAGATACGCAGTATTTT | few | TRBD2 | TRBJ2-3 | TRBV6-1
CASSPSAGSSPLHF | TGTGCCAGCTCACCTTCGGCGGGCAGTTCACCCCTCCACTTT | - | - | TRBJ1-6 | TRBV21-1
CASTKWSSSSTDTQYF | TGTGCCAGCACCAAATGGTCTAGTTCCAGCACAGATACGCAGTATTTT | - | - | TRBJ2-3 | TRBV7-9
CASSLTGGNQPQHF | TGTGCCAGCAGTTTAACAGGGGGCAATCAGCCCCAGCATTTT | few | TRBD1 | TRBJ1-5 | TRBV28
CASSWSSYNSPLHF | TGTGCCAGCAGCTGGAGTTCCTATAATTCACCCCTCCACTTT | - | - | TRBJ1-6 | TRBV5-4
CASSAGTGGAKYEQYF | TGTGCCAGCAGCGCCGGGACAGGGGGCGCGAAATACGAGCAGTACTTC | - | TRBD1 | TRBJ2-7 | TRBV9
CASSVVAGGTTDTQYF | TGTGCCAGCAGCGTTGTAGCGGGGGGGACCACAGATACGCAGTATTTT | - | TRBD2 | TRBJ2-3 | TRBV9
CASSLDPQGEDGYTF | TGTGCCAGCAGCTTAGACCCACAAGGGGAAGATGGCTACACCTTC | - | - | TRBJ1-2 | TRBV13
CASSKVAVPGELFF | TGTGCCAGCAGCAAAGTAGCAGTCCCCGGGGAGCTGTTTTTT | - | - | TRBJ2-2 | TRBV7-2
CASSYLGQGAKSGANGLTF | TGTGCCAGCAGCTACCTAGGACAGGGGGCTAAGTCTGGGGCCAACGGCCTGACTTTC | few | TRBD1 | TRBJ2-6 | TRBV7-9
CASSDAGTSYYNEQFF | TGTGCCAGCAGTGACGCAGGGACTAGTTATTACAATGAGCAGTTCTTC | few | TRBD2 | TRBJ2-1 | TRBV6-4
CASKEKRDTVRNQPQHF | TGCGCCTCGAAGGAGAAACGGGACACAGTCAGGAATCAGCCCCAGCATTTT | once | - | TRBJ1-5 | TRBV23-1
CASRWYATQETQYF | TGTGCCAGCAGGTGGTACGCTACCCAAGAGACCCAGTACTTC | - | - | TRBJ2-5 | TRBV11-3